This is a list of T cell receptor beta chains from one sample in a study of cytomegalovirus exposure and HLA in healthy donors. Sequenced by immunoSEQ multiplex PCR; TCRdb stores in-frame clones only, minus some. The data contain 95,000 to 150,000 clones, about 85% of them singletons. Sequenced: PBMCs. All receptors derive from a man aged 18 to 35 in good health and CMV-seropositive. Each CDR3 is given with its conserved first and last residue. Fields, in order: CDR3 protein, CDR3 DNA, J gene, D gene, clone size, V gene. The D gene is left open where the match is weak. Clone size, where shown, is once, few, many, or a class for clones that have expanded.

CASSLDRVTGKTYGYTF	TGTGCCAGCAGCTTAGATCGGGTAACAGGGAAGACTTATGGCTACACCTTC	TRBJ1-2	.	.	TRBV11-2
CASSLVGDYSNQPQHF	TGTGCCAGCAGCTTGGTCGGCGACTATAGCAATCAGCCCCAGCATTTT	TRBJ1-5	.	few	TRBV5-5
CASCSDRDEKLFF	TGTGCCTCCTGTTCGGACAGAGACGAAAAACTGTTTTTT	TRBJ1-4	.	.	TRBV7-9
CASSRGGFSGSSYEQYF	TGTGCCAGCAGCCGCGGGGGTTTTAGCGGGAGCTCCTACGAGCAGTACTTC	TRBJ2-7	TRBD2	.	TRBV7-2
CASSIDGTEAFF	TGCGCCAGCAGCATAGATGGCACTGAAGCTTTCTTT	TRBJ1-1	.	.	TRBV5-1
CAIQTGSGNTIYF	TGTGCCATCCAGACAGGGTCTGGAAACACCATATATTTT	TRBJ1-3	TRBD1	.	TRBV10-3
CASSLTGQGFLGNNQPQHF	TGTGCCAGTAGTTTAACCGGACAGGGATTTTTAGGCAACAATCAGCCCCAGCATTTT	TRBJ1-5	TRBD1	.	TRBV19
CASSQDIGGATGELFF	TGCGCCAGCAGCCAAGATATTGGGGGCGCCACCGGGGAGCTGTTTTTT	TRBJ2-2	.	.	TRBV4-3
CASSLQVSYEQYF	TGTGCCAGCAGCTTACAGGTTAGCTACGAGCAGTACTTC	TRBJ2-7	.	.	TRBV7-6
CAWSGGTDTIEKLFF	TGTGCCTGGAGTGGGGGGACAGACACTATTGAAAAACTGTTTTTT	TRBJ1-4	TRBD1	.	TRBV30
CASSQEIPWLWTGGDQPQHF	TGCGCCAGCAGCCAAGAAATTCCATGGCTCTGGACAGGGGGTGATCAGCCCCAGCATTTT	TRBJ1-5	TRBD1	.	TRBV4-1
CASSEGGTGGDEQFF	TGTGCCAGCAGCGAGGGAGGGACCGGGGGGGATGAGCAGTTCTTC	TRBJ2-1	TRBD2	.	TRBV6-4
CASSLAGGRVFDEQFF	TGTGCCAGCAGCTTGGCGGGCGGGAGGGTCTTCGATGAGCAGTTCTTC	TRBJ2-1	TRBD2	once	TRBV5-6
CASSQVGRGNTGELFF	TGTGCCAGCAGCCAAGTAGGACGGGGAAACACCGGGGAGCTGTTTTTT	TRBJ2-2	.	.	TRBV14
CASRDSLEDTQYF	TGTGCCAGCAGGGACAGCCTAGAGGATACGCAGTATTTT	TRBJ2-3	.	.	TRBV6-1
CASSSIPQETQYF	TGTGCCAGCAGCTCCATCCCACAAGAGACCCAGTACTTC	TRBJ2-5	.	once	TRBV7-9
CASSPRRQAEAFF	TGTGCCAGCAGCCCTCGTCGTCAGGCTGAAGCTTTCTTT	TRBJ1-1	.	.	TRBV7-2
CASSEARLDTEAFF	TGTGCCAGCAGTGAAGCGCGGTTAGACACTGAAGCTTTCTTT	TRBJ1-1	.	.	TRBV2
CASSQDLELTGQSYEQYF	TGCGCCAGCAGCCAAGATTTAGAATTGACAGGGCAAAGCTACGAGCAGTACTTC	TRBJ2-7	TRBD1	once	TRBV4-3
CASGLSTGGAPDTQYF	TGTGCTAGTGGTTTGTCGACAGGGGGCGCCCCAGATACGCAGTATTTT	TRBJ2-3	TRBD1	.	TRBV12-5
CASSYSDRVSLHF	TGTGCCAGCAGTTACTCCGACAGGGTTTCCCTCCACTTT	TRBJ1-6	TRBD1	.	TRBV6-5
CASSLTASYEQYF	TGTGCCAGCAGCTTAACAGCCTCCTACGAGCAGTACTTC	TRBJ2-7	.	once	TRBV7-2
CASSQPGDHRAHGYTF	TGCGCCAGCAGCCAGCCCGGGGATCATCGGGCCCATGGCTACACCTTC	TRBJ1-2	.	.	TRBV5-1
CASSIEGQGAGELFF	TGTGCCAGTAGTATAGAGGGACAGGGGGCCGGGGAGCTGTTTTTT	TRBJ2-2	TRBD1	.	TRBV19
CAWNVGGPQHF	TGTGCCTGGAATGTGGGAGGGCCCCAGCATTTT	TRBJ1-5	.	.	TRBV30
CASSKDINQETQYF	TGTGCCAGCAGTAAAGACATAAACCAAGAGACCCAGTACTTC	TRBJ2-5	.	.	TRBV2
CASSFPQGAFNYGYTF	TGTGCCAGCAGCTTCCCACAGGGGGCCTTTAACTATGGCTACACCTTC	TRBJ1-2	TRBD1	.	TRBV13
CASSIGEGRGNQPQHF	TGTGCCAGTAGTATAGGTGAGGGTAGGGGCAATCAGCCCCAGCATTTT	TRBJ1-5	.	.	TRBV19
CSVLSRDSGANVLTF	TGCAGCGTCCTATCCAGGGACTCCGGGGCCAACGTCCTGACTTTC	TRBJ2-6	.	.	TRBV29-1
CASSLRGYEQYF	TGTGCCAGCAGCTTACGGGGCTACGAGCAGTACTTC	TRBJ2-7	.	.	TRBV7-8
CASSQSIGQALLGYTF	TGCGCCAGCAGCCAGAGTATTGGACAGGCCCTCCTGGGCTACACCTTC	TRBJ1-2	TRBD1	.	TRBV4-3
CATTTAPFSGANVLTF	TGTGCCACGACGACAGCCCCGTTCTCTGGGGCCAACGTCCTGACTTTC	TRBJ2-6	.	few	TRBV15
CATSSGGQVNEQYF	TGTGCCACCAGCAGCGGCGGACAGGTGAACGAGCAGTACTTC	TRBJ2-7	TRBD1	.	TRBV15
CASSPTSADQETQYF	TGTGCCAGCAGTCCGACTAGCGCCGACCAAGAGACCCAGTACTTC	TRBJ2-5	TRBD2	.	TRBV6-1
CASSSDGGTGQYF	TGTGCCAGCAGCTCAGACGGGGGGACCGGGCAGTACTTC	TRBJ2-7	TRBD2	.	TRBV7-2
CAISAGTPAEQFF	TGTGCCATCAGTGCTGGGACTCCGGCGGAGCAGTTCTTC	TRBJ2-1	.	.	TRBV10-3
CASSEQPGQGSEQYF	TGTGCCAGCAGTGAACAACCGGGACAGGGCTCCGAGCAGTACTTC	TRBJ2-7	TRBD1	few	TRBV6-1
CASSQYRGQGQYF	TGTGCCAGCAGCCAGTATCGGGGACAGGGGCAGTATTTT	TRBJ2-3	TRBD1	.	TRBV5-4
CASRFNQGANEKLFF	TGTGCCAGCAGATTTAACCAGGGGGCTAATGAAAAACTGTTTTTT	TRBJ1-4	TRBD1	.	TRBV2
CSVERQRGLQETQYF	TGCAGCGTTGAAAGGCAGCGGGGTCTTCAAGAGACCCAGTACTTC	TRBJ2-5	TRBD2	once	TRBV29-1
CAWSGRLVDPGANVLTF	TGTGCCTGGAGTGGCCGACTAGTAGACCCTGGGGCCAACGTCCTGACTTTC	TRBJ2-6	.	.	TRBV30
CAWSDDSEAFF	TGTGCCTGGAGTGATGATAGTGAAGCTTTCTTT	TRBJ1-1	.	.	TRBV30
CATSRDRGFNQPQHF	TGTGCCACCAGCAGAGATCGCGGATTCAATCAGCCCCAGCATTTT	TRBJ1-5	.	few	TRBV15
CASSDTGKGISGYTF	TGTGCCAGCAGTGACACAGGGAAGGGGATATCGGGCTACACCTTC	TRBJ1-2	.	.	TRBV25-1
CASSDASSNTEAFF	TGTGCCAGCAGTGACGCCAGTTCGAACACTGAAGCTTTCTTT	TRBJ1-1	.	.	TRBV2
CASSLDRGSYEQYF	TGTGCCAGCAGCTTAGACAGGGGCTCTTACGAGCAGTACTTC	TRBJ2-7	.	.	TRBV11-2
CASSSTGALGVGYF	TGTGCCAGTAGTTCAACAGGGGCCTTGGGAGTCGGGTACTTC	TRBJ2-4	TRBD1	.	TRBV19
CASVPGQGLSYEQYF	TGTGCCAGCGTCCCGGGACAGGGTCTCTCCTACGAGCAGTACTTC	TRBJ2-7	TRBD1	.	TRBV6-6
CASSSRQGNYGYTF	TGTGCCAGCAGCTCAAGACAGGGAAACTATGGCTACACCTTC	TRBJ1-2	TRBD1	.	TRBV5-4
CASSLLAGGLDEQYF	TGTGCCAGCAGCCTACTAGCGGGGGGTTTGGACGAGCAGTACTTC	TRBJ2-7	TRBD2	.	TRBV4-2
CASSFTGGQRYTF	TGTGCCAGCAGTTTCACAGGGGGGCAGCGCTACACCTTC	TRBJ1-2	TRBD1	.	TRBV6-6
CASSSGTGITKNIQYF	TGTGCCAGCAGCTCCGGGACAGGGATAACCAAAAACATTCAGTACTTC	TRBJ2-4	TRBD1	.	TRBV5-8
CASSLETGRGDTQYF	TGCGCCAGCAGCTTGGAAACGGGCAGGGGAGATACGCAGTATTTT	TRBJ2-3	.	.	TRBV5-1
CSAGTVDGEKLFF	TGCAGCGCCGGGACAGTCGATGGTGAAAAACTGTTTTTT	TRBJ1-4	TRBD1	.	TRBV29-1